This T cell receptor beta chain was sequenced in a study of long-term antiretroviral therapy in people with HIV. The CDR3 runs 12 residues. The germline V gene encodes CDR1 SEHNR and CDR2 FQNEAQ (reference sequence). Trimming shortened V by 4 bases and J by 10 bases, and 11 bases separated the two germline ends. Study outcomes and limitations: Information on adherence to ART, viral resistance or therapy changes was unavailable.

This clone appeared a few times. Its antigen is undetermined. Version v3.0 of the immunoSEQ assay was performed at survey level. Per-sample sequencing targets were roughly 40,000-50,000 T-cell genomes. Assay used: immunoSEQ multiplex PCR; TCRdb lists only in-frame clones, some missing. This table holds 7,500 to 10,000 clones, 80% to 90% found once. This specimen was unsorted PBMCs, taken 0.7 years after starting antiretroviral therapy. The receptor was derived from a man aged 35 to 55 with HIV. The chain uses TRBV7-9 and TRBJ2-1, with a weak D call TRBD2 (5 bases). This CDR3 is CASSSSKGEQFF. DNA for the CDR3: TGTGCCAGCAGCTCTAGCAAGGGAGAGCAGTTCTTC.